The present T cell receptor (beta chain) was sequenced within a study of T cells after yellow fever vaccination (dated by TCRdb to 2018 to 2020). Concerning the study at large: The SMART-Seq v4 Ultra Low Input RNA kit was used to prepare libraries from fractions with low cell numbers. The cohort comprised two healthy male donors, one aged 18 to 29 and one aged 30 to 40 years. Blood was collected at multiple timepoints before and after primary and secondary immunization, and bulk PBMC replicates and cell subsets were isolated. To track T-cell clones before and after primary and booster YFV17D yellow fever vaccination, bulk TCR alpha and beta repertoires were sequenced longitudinally. Summary of the overall study and its limitations: Computational filtering was required because FACS-sorted repertoires could contain abundant contaminating clonotypes from the bulk population. A small fraction of clonotypes appeared in both the CD4 and CD8 compartments, likely as a result of convergent recombination. Because only a couple of donors were included in the study, the extent to which the findings can be generalized is limited. Most clones expanded after primary vaccination (almost 97% of CD4 and around 89% of CD8) were re-detected after the booster, suggesting that broad memory maintenance occurred. Compared with the primary T-cell response, the secondary T-cell response was faster but weaker, reaching its peak on day 5 rather than on day 15.

Comment on this clonotype: Its antigen is unknown. Base qualities are missing; no much larger clone stands one base away.

CDR1 is given as SEHNR and CDR2 as FQNEAQ, both from the germline V gene (reference sequence). The CDR3 runs 16 residues from the cysteine to the phenylalanine. Only CDR3 DNA remains: 48 bases, in frame from the first base. V is clipped by 1 base and J by 0 bases, and the sequence between their germline boundaries is 12 bases long. The treatment or condition tag for this specimen amounts to: live attenuated yellow fever vaccine strain. At each blood-draw timepoint, two biological replicates of bulk PBMCs were collected. A standard Ficoll-Paque protocol was used to isolate PBMCs from peripheral blood. RNA was extracted with TriZol from bulk PBMCs, CD4 and CD8 fractions, and dextramer-positive and dextramer-negative fractions. The sequencer listed for this sample is Illumina NovaSeq 6000. TCR cDNA was made using 5'RACE template switching, a step that added a universal primer site and unique molecular identifiers. cDNA synthesis was primed from both the TCR alpha and TCR beta constant segments. Libraries were amplified in two PCR steps, with sample barcodes and sequencing adapters added in the second step. Sequencing of libraries was done on Illumina HiSeq 2500 (2x100 bp) or NovaSeq (2x150 bp). The study's processing was this. MIGEC was used to demultiplex reads and collapse the reads into UMI consensus sequences, and MiXCR was used for V(D)J alignment. Vaccine-responding clonotypes were defined with edgeR using replicate PBMC samples, requiring FDR below 0.01 and a log2 fold change above 5 up to day 15. CD4 or CD8 identity was assigned to each bulk clonotype according to whether the clonotype was present at higher abundance in the sequenced CD4 repertoire or the sequenced CD8 repertoire. The public reads were reanalyzed by TCRdb: fastp trimming at Q25, MiXCR alignment, in-frame beta chains only. Rows matching on CDR3 protein sequence are summarized as one entry with the most common DNA and genes. TCRdb assigned the V and J calls; the authors' analysis was not used. Across this sample there are some 350,000 distinct CDR3 sequences, with under 5% seen only once. The top ten clonotypes cover approximately 25% of the sample.

Here the chain combines TRBV7-9 and TRBJ1-1; the D gene cannot be named for sure. Material: PBMCs, obtained 5 days after the yellow fever booster vaccination. The source is a man aged 18 to 35 who received the YFV17D yellow fever vaccine. The CDR3 amino acid sequence is: CASSLGVLTMNTEAFF. The DNA reads as follows: TGTGCCAGCAGCTTAGGCGTACTCACGATGAACACTGAAGCTTTCTTT.